This TCR beta chain was obtained from a study of OX40 agonist ivuxolimab in advanced cancers. Turning to the study itself: The treatment was a fully human IgG2 OX40 agonist, ivuxolimab.

The CDR3 totals 14 residues. Germline V gene lookup returns CDR1 SGHVS and CDR2 FNYEAQ. V lost 5 bases and J 6 bases, leaving 14 bases between the germline ends. Profiled with immunoSEQ multiplex PCR; TCRdb holds only in-frame clones, not every one. The sample has tens of thousands of clones; 65% to 90% are singletons. Study-level points and caveats: Blood T cells, both CD4+ and CD8+, expanded clonally by week 6 at 0.1 to 3.0 mg/kg.

A remark on this clone: The antigen remains unidentified.

The TCR originated in an adult with an advanced solid tumor such as melanoma, head and neck, liver or kidney cancer. Source: CD4+ or CD8+ T cells sorted from blood, taken in a trial of the OX40 agonist ivuxolimab. The chain links TRBV7-6 to TRBJ2-1; D not resolved. The CDR3 DNA sequence: TGTGCCAGCAGCCTTTCTTCGCTCGGCAATGAGCAGTTCTTC. It translates to CASSLSSLGNEQFF.